This is a list of T cell receptor beta chains from one sample in a study of blood T cell repertoires in COVID-19. Assay used: immunoSEQ multiplex PCR; TCRdb lists only in-frame clones, some missing. This sample carries almost 400,000 clones, over 75% of them seen once, and the ten largest clones take more than 0.85%. The sequencing input was PBMCs or T cells enriched from blood (not recorded which). The receptor source for this set is a woman in her 30s with acute COVID-19. Each CDR3 is given with its conserved first and last residue. A D gene is named only where the DNA matches it firmly. Clone size is not always given. Where it is, it says once, few, many or a class for expanded clones.

>.|TRBV7-9|TRBJ1-4|.
TGTGCCAGCAGATTGAGCGCAACTAATGAAAAACTGTTTTTT
CASRLSATNEKLFF
>.|TRBV7-3|TRBJ1-2|.
TGTGCCAGCAGCCGCAGTACGGGCTATGGCTACACCTTC
CASSRSTGYGYTF
>.|TRBV6-5|TRBJ2-6|.
TGTGCCAGCAGTTACTGGGCCGGTTCTGGGGCCAACGTCCTGACTTTC
CASSYWAGSGANVLTF
>.|TRBV2|TRBJ1-5|TRBD1
TGTGCCAGCAGTTGGGACAGTCGTAGCAATCAGCCCCAGCATTTT
CASSWDSRSNQPQHF
>.|TRBV5-1|TRBJ2-1|.
TGCGCCAGCAGCTTGGACGGGGGTAGTGGGAATGAGCAGTTCTTC
CASSLDGGSGNEQFF
>once|TRBV7-3|TRBJ2-5|TRBD1
TGTGCCAGCAGCTTATTCGGGACAGGGGTGGGGGAGACCCAGTACTTC
CASSLFGTGVGETQYF
>once|TRBV4-3|TRBJ1-4|TRBD1
TGCGCCAGCAGCCAACCGGGACAGGGTGATGAAAAACTGTTTTTT
CASSQPGQGDEKLFF
>.|TRBV2|TRBJ1-2|TRBD1
TGTGCCAAAACAGGGGGCGCCCCTGGCTACACCTTC
CAKTGGAPGYTF
>.|TRBV7-9|TRBJ1-2|.
TGTGCCAGCAGCCAAAGTACCACGGGTGGCTACACCTTC
CASSQSTTGGYTF
>.|TRBV5-4|TRBJ2-5|.
TGTGCCAGCAGCACCGACAGGACAGCGACCCAGTACTTC
CASSTDRTATQYF
>once|TRBV6-5|TRBJ2-1|TRBD1
TGTGCCAGCAGCCCCCGGGACAGAGTGGGCAATGAGCAGTTCTTC
CASSPRDRVGNEQFF
>.|TRBV30|TRBJ1-2|.
TGTGCCTGGAGTGTAAGACGCGACAATGGCTACACCTTC
CAWSVRRDNGYTF
>.|TRBV9|TRBJ2-2|.
TGTGCCAGCAGCGTTGAGTCGAGCACCGGGGAGCTGTTTTTT
CASSVESSTGELFF
>.|TRBV24-1|TRBJ1-4|TRBD1
TGTGCCACCAGTGATTGGGACAGGGGTAATGAAAAACTGTTTTTT
CATSDWDRGNEKLFF
>.|TRBV18|TRBJ1-6|.
TGTGCCAGCTCACCAAATTCAGGGCATAATTCACCCCTCCACTTT
CASSPNSGHNSPLHF
>.|TRBV4-1|TRBJ1-5|TRBD1
TGCGCCAGCAGCCCGACAGGGGGCAATCAGCCCCAGCATTTT
CASSPTGGNQPQHF